This T cell receptor (beta chain) was captured by sequencing in a study of CD8+CD57+ T cells in acquired aplastic anemia. The study's findings and limits: The diversity of CD8+CD57+ cells in patients was lower than that of total CD4+ and CD8+ pools.

Patients chosen for sequencing had shown CD8+CD57+ cell expansion by flow cytometry. Patients were untreated when blood was sampled. With respect to this clonotype: Antigen specificity is unknown.

Profiles of TCR beta VDJ and CDR3 were generated from a genomic DNA template. From the reads, TCRdb called clonotypes with MiXCR, one entry per CDR3 protein. The data contain about 20,000 distinct CDR3 sequences, almost 40% of them singletons. The CDR3 length is 15 residues. Germline CDR1 and CDR2: SGHTA and FQGNSA. V was cut by 1 base and J by 5 bases, with 12 bases left in between. The chain is built from TRBV7-2 and TRBJ1-5; possible D gene TRBD1, 5 bases. The TCR was taken from a human donor with aplastic anemia. The specimen sequenced was CD8+CD57+ T cells sorted from PBMCs. Subset given: bead-enriched CD8+CD57+ effector memory T cells from SAA patients. The CDR3 coding sequence is TGTGCCAGCAGCTTAGATGCCAGGGACTATCAGCCCCAGCATTTT. It codes for CASSLDARDYQPQHF. Together with reference TRBV7-2 and TRBJ1-5, the CDR3 gives the full variable domain: GAGVSQSPSNKVTEKGKDVELRCDPISGHTALYWYRQSLGQGLEFLIYFQGNSAPDKSGLPSDRFSAERTGGSVSTLTIQRTQQEDSAVYLCASSLDARDYQPQHFGDGTRLSIL.